The 25 T cell receptor beta chains below all came from one sample that was sequenced in a study of regulatory T cells in long-lasting Graves disease (dated by TCRdb to about 2021). In the paper's terms, the time point label means: newly diagnosed GD, antithyroid drugs for less than 3 months. For both TCR sequencing and RNA sequencing, RNA was extracted from PBMCs using TRIzol. The receptor library was made with multiplex PCR. This sample was sequenced with an Illumina HiSeq 4000. To build TCR beta libraries, CDR3 regions were amplified by Arm-PCR using iRepertoire HTBI primers. In-frame beta chains were kept once TCRdb had trimmed the public reads at Q25 with fastp and called clones with MiXCR. Every entry covers one CDR3 protein and lists the most common genes and DNA from its rows. The sample has about 530,000 distinct CDR3 sequences on record, 15% to 20% of them singletons. 25% of the sample belongs to the ten largest clones.

A further study also used this sample, focusing on T cells in Graves' hyperthyroidism and ophthalmopathy.

Sequenced here: peripheral blood mononuclear cells (PBMCs), sampled at new diagnosis, from a patient treated with antithyroid drugs. Receptors originate from a woman aged 35 to 60 with Graves disease. Donor details come from another sample of the same person, matched by shared clones.

This clonotype was recorded once. The V and J genes are TRBV10-3 and TRBJ1-3, with no clear D. The CDR3 loop spans 16 amino acids. The V end lost 3 bases, the J end lost 4 bases, and 16 bases lay between the germline ends. Germline CDR1 ENHRY, CDR2 SYGVKD. The DNA for the CDR3 is TGTGCCATCAGTGATAGTCTTGGAGGCCCGGGAAACACCATATATTTT. This encodes CAISDSLGGPGNTIYF.

This clonotype was seen a few times. This sequence joins TRBV12-5 and TRBJ1-5, with 9 bases lining up with TRBD1. With V trimmed by 5 bases and J by 4 bases, 12 bases remained unmatched. Germline V gene sequence: CDR1 LGHNT, CDR2 FRNRAP. The CDR3 extends over 17 amino acids. The CDR3 bases are TGTGCTAGTGGTCTACAACTATCCGGGACAGGGAATCAGCCCCAGCATTTT. Protein sequence: CASGLQLSGTGNQPQHF.

In this sample, this clonotype turned up a few times. The chain has TRBV4-2 and TRBJ1-5, with a possible D match to TRBD1 (6 bases). Trimming took off 5 bases at V and 0 bases at J, with 11 bases between the two ends. The CDR3 extends over 15 amino acids. Germline V CDR1 and CDR2: LGHNA, YNFKEQ. DNA of the CDR3: TGTGCCAGCAGCATCTGGGACAATAGCAATCAGCCCCAGCATTTT. Its translation: CASSIWDNSNQPQHF.

The chain is built from TRBV20-1 and TRBJ2-7; 7 positions agree with TRBD1. The CDR3 runs 15 residues. V dropped 6 bases and J dropped 2; count of bases not matched to a gene: 13. Germline V gene data show CDR1 as DFQATT and CDR2 as SNEGSKA (reference sequence). CDR3 in amino acids: CSAENRGYGTYEQYF. Written as DNA, the CDR3 is TGCAGTGCGGAGAACAGGGGATATGGGACCTACGAGCAGTACTTC.

This clonotype was counted many times. The J gene is TRBJ2-7, the V gene TRBV6-2 or TRBV6-3; 7 nucleotides match TRBD1. CDR1 and CDR2 from the germline V gene are MNHEY and SVGEGT. The CDR3 runs to 14 residues. V shed 6 bases and J 3 bases; nucleotides not matched to a gene: 8. DNA for the CDR3: TGTGCCAGCAGACCCTGGACAGGAGGCTACGAGCAGTACTTC. Translation gives CASRPWTGGYEQYF.

This chain connects TRBV3-1 to TRBJ2-7; 12 positions match TRBD2. The germline V gene encodes CDR1 LGHDT and CDR2 YNNKEL (reference sequence). J lost 12 bases, V lost 6 bases, and 6 bases had no gene match. The CDR3 runs to 12 residues. This CDR3 is CASRASGGVWYF. The DNA for the CDR3 is TGTGCCAGCAGGGCTAGCGGGGGGGTGTGGTACTTC.

This clonotype occurred a few times. V is TRBV14 and J is TRBJ2-2, with a weak D call TRBD1 (5 bases). The CDR3 has 13 amino acids. CDR1 is SGHDN, CDR2 FVKESK, per germline. Trimming pared 4 bases from V and 6 bases from J, leaving 9 bases between. CDR3: CASSPGRPGELFF. In nucleotides, the CDR3 is TGTGCCAGCAGCCCAGGGCGGCCCGGGGAGCTGTTTTTT.

At least ten counts were recorded for this clonotype. The gene calls are TRBV12-3 or TRBV12-4 and TRBJ2-1; a possible D gene is TRBD2 (7 bases). Trimming took off 3 bases at V and 7 bases at J, with 13 bases between the two ends. This CDR3 has 14 residues. The DNA for the CDR3 is TGTGCCAGCAGTTTTGGAGGGGGGGCTAATGAGCAGTTCTTC. Protein product: CASSFGGGANEQFF.

This clonotype was seen ten or more times. The V and J genes are TRBV30 and TRBJ2-4; perhaps TRBD2 as D (7 bases). Germline assignment: CDR1 GTSNPN and CDR2 SVGIG (reference sequence). CDR3 size: 13 residues. The V and J ends lost 0 bases and 15 bases respectively, with 18 bases between them. This CDR3 reads CAWSVLIRGGLYF. Written as DNA, the CDR3 is TGTGCCTGGAGTGTACTGATAAGGGGGGGCTTGTACTTC.

This clonotype was counted only a few times. The V and J genes are TRBV11-2 and TRBJ2-1; TRBD1 is a possible D gene (6 bases). Trimming removed 10 bases at V and 5 bases at J, with 18 bases between. This CDR3 spans 14 amino acids. Germline assignment: CDR1 SGHAT and CDR2 FQNNGV. The CDR3 here is CATAALQGHNEQFF. CDR3 bases: TGTGCCACTGCGGCCCTACAGGGCCACAATGAGCAGTTCTTC.

This clonotype was recorded many times. The chain is built from TRBV7-3 and TRBJ2-3; 10 bases fit TRBD1. CDR3 size: 16 residues. The J segment lost 0 bases and the V segment lost 3 bases, leaving 3 bases of the junction unmatched. Germline lookup yields CDR1 SGHTA and CDR2 FQGTGA. The CDR3 protein is CASSLTGGLSTDTQYF. CDR3 DNA sequence: TGTGCCAGCAGCTTGACAGGGGGCCTTAGCACAGATACGCAGTATTTT.

This rearrangement joins TRBV12-5 to TRBJ2-7; 8 bases map to TRBD1. Germline V gene data show CDR1 as LGHNT and CDR2 as FRNRAP. The V segment lost 7 bases and the J segment 4 bases; nucleotides outside the gene matches: 21. The CDR3 totals 18 residues. The CDR3 region is CASATSDRVVGLGYEQYF. The DNA for the CDR3 is TGTGCTAGTGCAACGTCGGACAGGGTCGTAGGATTAGGGTACGAGCAGTACTTC. The variable domain in full, completed from reference TRBV12-5 and TRBJ2-7, reads DARVTQTPRHKVTEMGQEVTMRCQPILGHNTVFWYRQTMMQGLELLAYFRNRAPLDDSGMPKDRFSAEMPDATLATLKIQPSEPRDSAVYFCASATSDRVVGLGYEQYFGPGTRLTVT.

This clonotype was recorded many times. The V call is TRBV6-1, the J call TRBJ1-1; tentative D call: TRBD1 (5 bases). The germline CDR1 and CDR2 sequences are MNHNS and SASEGT. This CDR3 is built from 14 residues. Between the trimmed V and J ends, which lost 5 bases and 1 base, there was a span of 11 bases. The CDR3 protein is CASSPGLPNTEAFF. The CDR3, as DNA: TGTGCCAGCAGTCCGGGACTCCCGAACACTGAAGCTTTCTTT.

Points on this clonotype: Given a much more abundant clone one base away, this may be a read error. This chain uses TRBV5-1 with TRBJ2-3; TRBD1 matches 11 bases. Germline trimming cut 2 bases from V and 4 bases from J; bases unmatched to any gene: 6. Germline CDR1 reads SGHRS; CDR2 reads YFSETQ. The CDR3 length is 16 residues. The CDR3 nucleotides read TGCGCCAGCAGCTTAGGACAGGGGGCGGGCGCAGATACGCAGTATTTT. This sequence encodes CASSLGQGAGADTQYF.

This clonotype has a count of ten or more. The chain employs TRBV2 and TRBJ1-1, with unresolved D. V lost 6 bases and J lost 1, with 9 bases in between. CDR3 size: 13 residues. CDR1 and CDR2 (germline): SNHLY, FYNNEI. The DNA for the CDR3 is TGTGCCAGCAGGGCCTTTACGAACACTGAAGCTTTCTTT. Protein sequence: CASRAFTNTEAFF.

The chain has TRBV20-1 and TRBJ1-3; D uncertain. With 5 bases removed from V and 4 bases from J, the gap between germline ends came to 9 bases. CDR1 and CDR2 from the germline V gene are DFQATT and SNEGSKA (reference sequence). The CDR3 is 12 residues long. CDR3 sequence (DNA): TGCAGTGCTGGCCGCATCGGAAACACCATATATTTT. It codes for CSAGRIGNTIYF.

This clonotype was recorded at least ten times. V and J are TRBV11-3 and TRBJ2-7; a possible D gene is TRBD2 (8 bases). This CDR3 comprises 14 residues. The germline V and J ends were trimmed by 7 bases and 4 bases, with 17 bases remaining between them. Per germline, CDR1 SGHNT and CDR2 YENEEA. DNA for the CDR3: TGTGCCAGCACCCGGGAGGGGGCGGATTACGAGCAGTACTTC. Amino acids: CASTREGADYEQYF.

This clonotype showed up many times. This sequence joins TRBV2 and TRBJ1-5; no clear D. Germline CDR1 reads SNHLY; CDR2 reads FYNNEI. This CDR3 contains 13 residues. V was cut by 1 base and J by 6 bases, with 7 bases left in between. This CDR3 is CASSEDSFQPQHF. The CDR3 DNA reads TGTGCCAGCAGTGAAGATTCGTTTCAGCCCCAGCATTTT.

Only a few counts were recorded for this clonotype. The gene calls are TRBV19 and TRBJ1-1; tentative D call: TRBD1 (5 bases). Germline CDR1 is LNHDA and CDR2 is SQIVND (reference sequence). V was clipped by 5 bases and J by 0 bases, with 16 bases between them. The CDR3 length is 16 residues. CDR3 in amino acids: CASSVSLPRVNTEAFF. In DNA form, the CDR3 reads TGTGCCAGTAGTGTTTCTTTACCCAGGGTGAACACTGAAGCTTTCTTT.

This clonotype has just a few counts. The CDR3 nucleotides are TGTGCCAGCAGACCTCCCTGGAAGCGGGGGGGCCTCTCAGATACGCAGTATTTT. Its protein is CASRPPWKRGGLSDTQYF. V gene TRBV11-2 combines with J gene TRBJ2-3; 10 bases line up with TRBD2. V lost 6 bases and J lost 4; bases outside the gene matches: 16. In germline, CDR1 is SGHAT, CDR2 FQNNGV. CDR3 length: 18 residues.

Many counts were recorded for this clonotype. The V and J genes are TRBV5-1 and TRBJ2-1, with 8 bases identical to TRBD1. This CDR3 spans 14 amino acids. V dropped 4 bases and J dropped 5; count of bases not matched to a gene: 5. Germline V lookup: CDR1 SGHRS, CDR2 YFSETQ. The CDR3 is CASSPGTGNNEQFF. CDR3 DNA sequence: TGCGCCAGCAGCCCCGGGACAGGCAACAATGAGCAGTTCTTC.

This clonotype was observed a few times. J is TRBJ1-2 and V is TRBV20-1, with TRBD1 matching 7 bases. With V trimmed by 5 bases and J by 4 bases, 4 bases remained unmatched. Germline assignment: CDR1 DFQATT and CDR2 SNEGSKA (reference sequence). The CDR3 is 12 amino acids. CDR3 region: CSALGQLYGYTF. The CDR3 coding sequence is TGCAGTGCTCTGGGACAGCTCTATGGCTACACCTTC.

This chain uses TRBV19 with TRBJ2-1; 7 nucleotides line up with TRBD1. Trimming took 6 bases from V and 8 from J; bases not matched to a gene: 13. The CDR3 contains 15 residues. CDR1 and CDR2 (germline): LNHDA, SQIVND (reference sequence). This chain's CDR3 is CASRLTGTAWDEQFF. The CDR3 DNA is TGTGCCAGTAGATTGACGGGGACAGCTTGGGATGAGCAGTTCTTC.

The chain couples TRBV4-1 to TRBJ2-3; a weak D match, TRBD1 (5 bases). The CDR3 consists of 15 residues. V was cut by 4 bases and J by 6 bases, with 17 bases left in between. The V gene's germline CDR1 is MGHRA and CDR2 YSYEKL. CDR3 bases: TGCGCCAGCAGCCCCTTTGGGGCCCCCGGTGATACGCAGTATTTT. It yields the protein CASSPFGAPGDTQYF.

As for this clonotype: With a far larger clone one base away, a read error is the likely cause. The J gene is TRBJ2-3, the V gene TRBV7-9, with D possibly TRBD2 on 5 matching bases. V lost 5 bases and J lost 4, with 16 bases in between. The germline CDR1 and CDR2 sequences are SEHNR and FQNEAQ (reference sequence). This CDR3 comprises 15 residues. The CDR3 loop is CASSQDGSRSDTQYF. The CDR3 DNA is TGTGCCAGCAGCCAAGATGGGAGTCGATCAGATACGCAGTATTTT. Variable domain in full (rest from reference TRBV7-9 and TRBJ2-3): DTGVSQNPRHKITKRGQNVTFRCDPISEHNRLYWYRQTLGQGPEFLTYFQNEAQLEKSRLLSDRFSAERPKGSFSTLEIQRTEQGDSAMYLCASSQDGSRSDTQYFGPGTRLTVL.